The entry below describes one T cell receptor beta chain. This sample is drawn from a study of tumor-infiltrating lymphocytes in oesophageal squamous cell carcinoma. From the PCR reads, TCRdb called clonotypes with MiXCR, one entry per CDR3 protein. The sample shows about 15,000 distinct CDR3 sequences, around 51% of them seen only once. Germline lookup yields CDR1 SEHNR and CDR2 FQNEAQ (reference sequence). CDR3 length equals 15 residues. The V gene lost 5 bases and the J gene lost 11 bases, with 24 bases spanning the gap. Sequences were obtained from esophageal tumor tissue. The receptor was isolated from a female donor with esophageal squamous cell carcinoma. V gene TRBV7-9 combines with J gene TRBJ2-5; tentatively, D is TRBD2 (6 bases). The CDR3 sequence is CASSPWEDSYNEQYF. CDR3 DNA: TGTGCCAGCAGCCCTTGGGAGGACTCCTACAATGAGCAGTACTTC.